These T cell receptor beta chains were read from a single sample in a study of human T cells and chemical hapten exposure. MiXCR, applied by TCRdb to the RACE reads, yields one record per CDR3 protein. The sample carries about 340,000 distinct CDR3 sequences, around 6.9% recorded once. The sample in question was whole blood, obtained in connection with sensitization to the hapten diphenylcyclopropenone (DPC). The receptors originated from a woman aged 18 to 35 with alopecia areata. Some clones in this sample may be carry-over from other donors' samples. CDR3s include the opening cysteine and the closing phenylalanine or tryptophan. A D gene is named only where the DNA matches it firmly. Only part of the rows carry a size: once, few, many, or a class if the clone is expanded.

D gene | clone size | J gene | V gene | CDR3 protein | CDR3 DNA
NA | many | TRBJ2-2 | TRBV29-1 | CSVPQTGRYTGELFF | TGCAGCGTTCCTCAGACAGGGAGGTACACCGGGGAGCTGTTTTTT
NA | few | TRBJ1-3 | TRBV7-8 | CASSDYRTVSGNTIYF | TGTGCCAGCAGCGATTATAGGACAGTCTCTGGAAACACCATATATTTT
NA | NA | TRBJ2-6 | TRBV14 | CASSQGGTGANVLTF | TGTGCCAGCAGCCAAGGAGGCACTGGGGCCAACGTCCTGACTTTC
NA | NA | TRBJ1-1 | TRBV2 | CASSADRSYTEAFF | TGTGCCAGCAGTGCGGACCGATCCTACACTGAAGCTTTCTTT
TRBD2 | NA | TRBJ2-1 | TRBV6-5 | CASSYSLLAGATEQFF | TGTGCCAGCAGTTACTCGCTGCTAGCGGGGGCCACAGAGCAGTTCTTC
NA | NA | TRBJ1-1 | TRBV6-5 | CASSSPGQGIEAFF | TGTGCCAGCAGCTCCCCCGGGCAGGGAATTGAAGCTTTCTTT
NA | NA | TRBJ1-2 | TRBV10-3 | CAINPGGTPSNYGYTF | TGTGCCATAAACCCGGGGGGAACCCCGTCTAACTATGGCTACACCTTC
TRBD1 | few | TRBJ1-4 | TRBV4-3 | CASSQDKKGQGIGITEKLFF | TGCGCCAGCAGCCAAGATAAAAAGGGACAGGGCATTGGAATAACTGAAAAACTGTTTTTT
NA | few | TRBJ2-2 | TRBV6-1 | CASSEGGDTGELFF | TGTGCCAGCAGTGAGGGTGGTGACACCGGGGAGCTGTTTTTT
NA | NA | TRBJ2-3 | TRBV5-5 | CASSRDTGTDTQYF | TGTGCCAGCAGCCGGGACACCGGCACAGATACGCAGTATTTT
NA | NA | TRBJ2-7 | TRBV10-3 | CAISESLGNEQYF | TGTGCCATCAGTGAGTCGCTGGGGAACGAGCAGTACTTC
NA | few | TRBJ2-3 | TRBV6-2/TRBV6-3 | CASGGANTDTQYF | TGTGCCAGCGGGGGGGCGAACACAGATACGCAGTATTTT
NA | NA | TRBJ2-4 | TRBV2 | CASYSQKNIQYF | TGTGCCAGCTATTCACAAAAAAACATTCAGTACTTC
TRBD2 | NA | TRBJ2-3 | TRBV27 | CASSLSGSGGARWTQYF | TGTGCCAGCAGTTTATCGGGTAGCGGGGGGGCTCGTTGGACGCAGTATTTT
NA | few | TRBJ1-5 | TRBV28 | CASSISNQPQHF | TGTGCCAGCAGTATAAGCAATCAGCCCCAGCATTTT
TRBD2 | NA | TRBJ2-7 | TRBV6-5 | CASSARFGGGYEQYF | TGTGCCAGCAGTGCCCGGTTTGGGGGGGGCTACGAGCAGTACTTC
NA | few | TRBJ2-3 | TRBV7-2 | CASSLGWTDTQYF | TGTGCCAGCAGCTTAGGGTGGACGGATACGCAGTATTTT
NA | NA | TRBJ1-5 | TRBV27 | CASSLEAGSSAQHF | TGTGCCAGCAGCTTAGAGGCAGGGAGTTCGGCCCAGCATTTT
TRBD1 | few | TRBJ2-7 | TRBV18 | CASSPGTGANEQYF | TGTGCCAGCTCACCAGGGACAGGTGCGAACGAGCAGTACTTC
NA | few | TRBJ2-7 | TRBV5-1 | CASSLTGDNYEQYF | TGCGCCAGCAGCTTGACAGGCGACAACTACGAGCAGTACTTC
NA | few | TRBJ1-4 | TRBV9 | CASSEPMTPNEKLFF | TGTGCCAGCAGCGAACCCATGACCCCTAATGAAAAACTGTTTTTT
TRBD1 | NA | TRBJ2-7 | TRBV6-5 | CASSPPGTGIWEQYF | TGTGCCAGCAGTCCCCCCGGGACAGGGATCTGGGAGCAGTACTTC
NA | NA | TRBJ1-5 | TRBV20-1 | CSARDPRGGAVSNQPQHF | TGCAGTGCTAGAGACCCCCGGGGGGGGGCCGTTAGCAATCAGCCCCAGCATTTT
NA | many | TRBJ2-3 | TRBV7-3 | CASSLLGGSSTDTQYF | TGTGCCAGCAGCTTATTGGGAGGATCTAGCACAGATACGCAGTATTTT
TRBD1 | NA | TRBJ2-1 | TRBV3-1 | CASSHISTGASYNEQFF | TGTGCCAGCAGCCATATCTCGACAGGGGCGTCCTACAATGAGCAGTTCTTC
NA | NA | TRBJ2-3 | TRBV5-4 | CASSFRNVGTDTQYF | TGTGCCAGCAGCTTCAGGAATGTGGGCACAGATACGCAGTATTTT
NA | NA | TRBJ1-5 | TRBV18 | CASSPAGQYNQPQHF | TGTGCCAGCTCACCAGCAGGACAGTACAATCAGCCCCAGCATTTT
NA | many | TRBJ2-3 | TRBV6-2/TRBV6-3 | CASSTTRGADTQYF | TGTGCCAGCAGTACGACTAGGGGCGCAGATACGCAGTATTTT
TRBD2 | few | TRBJ2-3 | TRBV7-2 | CASSPWTSGGAASYF | TGTGCCAGCAGCCCATGGACTAGCGGGGGGGCCGCCTCGTATTTT
NA | many | TRBJ2-1 | TRBV4-3 | CASSPNLINEQFF | TGCGCCAGCAGCCCGAATCTCATAAATGAGCAGTTCTTC
TRBD1 | many | TRBJ1-1 | TRBV7-9 | CASSLGDRRGTEAFF | TGTGCCAGCAGCTTAGGGGACAGGAGGGGCACTGAAGCTTTCTTT
TRBD1 | NA | TRBJ2-1 | TRBV29-1 | CSVLVRQGGNEQFF | TGCAGCGTCCTGGTTAGACAGGGGGGGAATGAGCAGTTCTTC
NA | NA | TRBJ1-5 | TRBV7-6 | CASSLTMGDQPQHF | TGTGCCAGCAGCTTAACTATGGGGGACCAGCCCCAGCATTTT
TRBD1 | few | TRBJ1-4 | TRBV3-1 | CASSPDPGQGNEKLFF | TGTGCCAGCAGCCCGGACCCGGGACAGGGAAATGAAAAACTGTTTTTT
NA | NA | TRBJ1-4 | TRBV6-1 | CASSEARSGGYPTNEKLFF | TGTGCCAGCAGTGAAGCAAGAAGCGGGGGGTACCCAACTAATGAAAAACTGTTTTTT
NA | NA | TRBJ2-7 | TRBV29-1 | CSVESGTIGEQYF | TGCAGCGTTGAGTCCGGGACAATTGGGGAGCAGTACTTC
NA | NA | TRBJ2-3 | TRBV20-1 | CSARGFESTDTQYF | TGCAGTGCTAGAGGGTTCGAAAGCACAGATACGCAGTATTTT
TRBD2 | many | TRBJ2-3 | TRBV5-1 | CASSFQRGGSVVTDTQYF | TGCGCCAGCAGTTTCCAGCGGGGGGGATCCGTAGTCACAGATACGCAGTATTTT
TRBD2 | NA | TRBJ2-3 | TRBV29-1 | CSALAGALQRTDTQYF | TGCAGCGCACTAGCGGGGGCCCTCCAACGCACAGATACGCAGTATTTT
TRBD1 | many | TRBJ1-5 | TRBV27 | CASSLGTGVAHQPQHF | TGTGCCAGCAGTTTAGGGACAGGGGTTGCGCATCAGCCCCAGCATTTT
TRBD1 | few | TRBJ1-5 | TRBV4-3 | CASSQEVRGSNQPQHF | TGCGCCAGCAGCCAAGAAGTCAGGGGGAGCAATCAGCCCCAGCATTTT
NA | NA | TRBJ1-5 | TRBV6-5 | CASSYQRPSNQPQHF | TGTGCCAGCAGTTACCAGCGACCTAGCAATCAGCCCCAGCATTTT
TRBD1 | NA | TRBJ1-2 | TRBV18 | CASSPLSGQGFDGYTF | TGTGCCAGCTCACCACTTTCGGGACAGGGTTTTGATGGCTACACCTTC
NA | few | TRBJ1-2 | TRBV6-6 | CASSYSSGHGYTF | TGTGCCAGCAGTTACTCGTCAGGGCATGGCTACACCTTC
NA | few | TRBJ1-1 | TRBV9 | CASSEGFWSEAFF | TGTGCCAGCAGTGAGGGGTTTTGGTCTGAAGCTTTCTTT
NA | few | TRBJ2-2 | TRBV7-6 | CASSLSSANTGELFF | TGTGCCAGCAGCCTCAGCAGCGCGAACACCGGGGAGCTGTTTTTT
NA | NA | TRBJ2-7 | TRBV20-1 | CSATRRQKGDGSYEQYF | TGCAGTGCTACCAGGCGGCAGAAGGGCGATGGAAGCTACGAGCAGTACTTC
NA | few | TRBJ1-2 | TRBV10-2 | CASSESGPNYGYTF | TGCGCCAGCAGTGAGTCGGGGCCTAACTATGGCTACACCTTC
NA | few | TRBJ1-1 | TRBV11-3 | CASSKTENTEAFF | TGTGCCAGCAGCAAGACAGAGAACACTGAAGCTTTCTTT
NA | few | TRBJ1-6 | TRBV6-6 | CASSLGFNSPLHF | TGTGCCAGCAGTTTAGGGTTTAATTCACCCCTCCACTTT
TRBD1 | many | TRBJ1-1 | TRBV18 | CATTRQGQEAFF | TGTGCCACCACTAGACAGGGACAAGAAGCTTTCTTT
NA | few | TRBJ2-1 | TRBV7-3 | CASSLSGALDEQFF | TGTGCCAGCAGCTTAAGCGGAGCTCTAGATGAGCAGTTCTTC
NA | few | TRBJ1-1 | TRBV29-1 | CSVERGMNTEAFF | TGCAGCGTTGAACGGGGGATGAACACTGAAGCTTTCTTT
TRBD2 | NA | TRBJ2-3 | TRBV20-1 | CSAGVPWRGSDTQYF | TGCAGTGCTGGAGTCCCGTGGCGGGGGTCAGATACGCAGTATTTT